This TCR beta chain was recorded in a study of shared clonotypes between healthy human individuals. Measured with immunoSEQ multiplex PCR; TCRdb has only the in-frame clones, and not every one. The table shows about 2 million clones, with just under 95% occurring only once. CDR1 MNHEY and CDR2 SMNVEV come from the germline V gene (reference sequence). The CDR3 contains 13 residues. Trimming shortened V by 0 bases and J by 7 bases, and 9 bases separated the two germline ends. Positive CCR7 selection of CD45RO-negative cells yielded the naive CD8 cells, and terminally differentiated effector memory CD45RA+ cells were excluded. Adult donors, all healthy and HIV-negative, had no recent acute infections or vaccinations. This clone was seen just once.

The rearrangement uses TRBV27 and TRBJ1-2; perhaps TRBD1 as D (6 bases). The material sequenced was naive CD8+ T cells sorted from blood. The sequence came from a man between 18 and 35 years old in good health. CDR3 region: CASSLSGGFGYTF. Written as DNA, the CDR3 is TGTGCCAGCAGTTTATCTGGGGGCTTTGGCTACACCTTC.